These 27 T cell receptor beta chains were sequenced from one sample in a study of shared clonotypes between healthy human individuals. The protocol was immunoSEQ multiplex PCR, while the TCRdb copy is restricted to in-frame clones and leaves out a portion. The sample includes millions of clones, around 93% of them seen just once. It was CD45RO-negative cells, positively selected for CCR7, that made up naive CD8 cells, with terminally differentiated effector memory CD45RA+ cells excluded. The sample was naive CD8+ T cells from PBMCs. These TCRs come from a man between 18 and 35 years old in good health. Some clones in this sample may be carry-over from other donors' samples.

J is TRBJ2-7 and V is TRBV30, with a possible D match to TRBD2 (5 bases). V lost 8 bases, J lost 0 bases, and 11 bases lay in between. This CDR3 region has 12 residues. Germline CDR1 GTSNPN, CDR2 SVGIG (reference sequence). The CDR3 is CAVERSSYEQYF. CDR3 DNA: TGTGCCGTCGAGCGGAGCTCCTACGAGCAGTACTTC. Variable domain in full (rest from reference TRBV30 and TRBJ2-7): SQTIHQWPATLVQPVGSPLSLECTVEGTSNPNLYWYRQAAGRGLQLLFYSVGIGQISSEVPQNLSASRPQDRQFILSSKKLLLSDSGFYLCAVERSSYEQYFGPGTRLTVT.

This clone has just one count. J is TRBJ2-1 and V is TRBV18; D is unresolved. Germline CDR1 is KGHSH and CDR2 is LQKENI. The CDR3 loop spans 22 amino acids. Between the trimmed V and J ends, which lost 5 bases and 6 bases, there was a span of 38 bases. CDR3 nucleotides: TGTGCCAGCTCATACGGAGTTCGAGCAGGTGGACGCGGTGCCCCTCCCACCAATGAGCAGTTCTTC. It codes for CASSYGVRAGGRGAPPTNEQFF.

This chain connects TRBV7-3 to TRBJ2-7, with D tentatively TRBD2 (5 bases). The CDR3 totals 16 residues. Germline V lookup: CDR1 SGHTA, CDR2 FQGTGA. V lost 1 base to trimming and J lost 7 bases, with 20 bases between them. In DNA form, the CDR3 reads TGTGCCAGCAGCTTAATTGGGTCGGCCCCCAGGAGGGAGCAGTACTTC. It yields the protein CASSLIGSAPRREQYF.

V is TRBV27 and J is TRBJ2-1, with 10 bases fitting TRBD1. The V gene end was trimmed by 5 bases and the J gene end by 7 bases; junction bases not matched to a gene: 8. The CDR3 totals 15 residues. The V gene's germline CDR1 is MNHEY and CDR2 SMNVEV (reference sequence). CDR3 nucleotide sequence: TGTGCCAGCAGTCCCGTTGGGACAGGGGCTAATGAGCAGTTCTTC. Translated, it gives CASSPVGTGANEQFF.

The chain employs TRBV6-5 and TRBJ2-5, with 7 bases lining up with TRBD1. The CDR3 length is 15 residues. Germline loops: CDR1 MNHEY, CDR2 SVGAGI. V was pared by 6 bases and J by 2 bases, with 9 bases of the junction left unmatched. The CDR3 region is CASSPGQPIQETQYF. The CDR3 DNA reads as TGTGCCAGCAGCCCGGGACAGCCCATTCAAGAGACCCAGTACTTC.

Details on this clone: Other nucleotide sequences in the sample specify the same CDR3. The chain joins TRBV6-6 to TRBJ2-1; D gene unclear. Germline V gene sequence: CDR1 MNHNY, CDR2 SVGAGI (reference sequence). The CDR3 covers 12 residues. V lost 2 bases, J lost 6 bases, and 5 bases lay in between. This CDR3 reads CASSYGVNEQFF. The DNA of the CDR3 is TGTGCCAGCAGTTACGGGGTCAATGAGCAGTTCTTC.

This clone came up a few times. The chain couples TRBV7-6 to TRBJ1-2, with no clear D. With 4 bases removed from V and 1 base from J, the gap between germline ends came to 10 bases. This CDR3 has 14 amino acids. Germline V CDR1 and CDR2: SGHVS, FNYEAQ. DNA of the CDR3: TGTGCCAGCAGCTCCGGGCCGCTTAACTATGGCTACACCTTC. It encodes CASSSGPLNYGYTF.

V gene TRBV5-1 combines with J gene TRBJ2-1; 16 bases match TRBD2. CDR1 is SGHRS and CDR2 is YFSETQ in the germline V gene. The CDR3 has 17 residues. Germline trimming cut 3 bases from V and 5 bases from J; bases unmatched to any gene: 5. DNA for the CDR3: TGCGCCAGCAGCTGGGGACTAGCGGGAGGGCCCGACAATGAGCAGTTCTTC. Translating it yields CASSWGLAGGPDNEQFF.

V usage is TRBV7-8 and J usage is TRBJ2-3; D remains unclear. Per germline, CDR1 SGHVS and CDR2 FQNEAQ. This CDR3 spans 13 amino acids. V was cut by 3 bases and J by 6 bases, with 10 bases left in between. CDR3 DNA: TGTGCCAGCAGCTTGCCAACTTGGGATACGCAGTATTTT. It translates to CASSLPTWDTQYF.

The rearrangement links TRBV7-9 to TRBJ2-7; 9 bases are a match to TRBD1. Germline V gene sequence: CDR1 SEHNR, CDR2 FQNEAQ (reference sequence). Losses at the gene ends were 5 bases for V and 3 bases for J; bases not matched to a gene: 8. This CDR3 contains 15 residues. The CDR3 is CASSPMDRGIYEQYF. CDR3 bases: TGTGCCAGCAGCCCGATGGACAGGGGAATCTACGAGCAGTACTTC.

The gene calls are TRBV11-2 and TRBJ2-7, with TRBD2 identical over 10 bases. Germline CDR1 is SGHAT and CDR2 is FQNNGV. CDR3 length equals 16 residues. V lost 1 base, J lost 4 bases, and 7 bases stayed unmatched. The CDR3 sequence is CASSLVGLAGEYEQYF. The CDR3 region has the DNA TGTGCCAGCAGCTTAGTTGGCCTAGCGGGAGAATACGAGCAGTACTTC.

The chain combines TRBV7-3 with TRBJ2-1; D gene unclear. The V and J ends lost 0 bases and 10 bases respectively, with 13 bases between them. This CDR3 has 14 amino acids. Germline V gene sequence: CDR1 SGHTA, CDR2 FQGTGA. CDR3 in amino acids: CASSLTGPPREQFF. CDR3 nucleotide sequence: TGTGCCAGCAGCTTAACGGGCCCCCCCAGAGAGCAGTTCTTC. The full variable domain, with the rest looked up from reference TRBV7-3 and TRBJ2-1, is GAGVSQTPSNKVTEKGKYVELRCDPISGHTALYWYRQSLGQGPEFLIYFQGTGAADDSGLPNDRFFAVRPEGSVSTLKIQRTERGDSAVYLCASSLTGPPREQFFGPGTRLTVL.

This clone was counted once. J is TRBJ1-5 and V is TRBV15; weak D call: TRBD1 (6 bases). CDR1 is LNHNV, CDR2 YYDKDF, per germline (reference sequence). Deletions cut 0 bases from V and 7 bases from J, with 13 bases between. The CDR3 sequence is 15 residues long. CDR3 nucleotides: TGTGCCACCAGCAGAGATTTAGGGGGAGGACAGCCCCAGCATTTT. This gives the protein CATSRDLGGGQPQHF.

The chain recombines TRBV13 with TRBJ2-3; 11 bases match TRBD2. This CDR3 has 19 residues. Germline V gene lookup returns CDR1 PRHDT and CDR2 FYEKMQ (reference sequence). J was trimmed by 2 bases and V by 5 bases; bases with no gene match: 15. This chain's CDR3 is CASSRITGTSGILTDTQYF. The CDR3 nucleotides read TGTGCCAGCAGCAGAATTACCGGGACTAGCGGAATACTCACAGATACGCAGTATTTT.

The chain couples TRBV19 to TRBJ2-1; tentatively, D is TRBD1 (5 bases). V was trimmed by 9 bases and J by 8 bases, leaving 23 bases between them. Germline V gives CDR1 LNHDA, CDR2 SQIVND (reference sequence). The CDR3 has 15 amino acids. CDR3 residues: CASTTRAGNFDEQFF. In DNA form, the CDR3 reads TGTGCCAGCACCACCAGGGCAGGGAACTTCGATGAGCAGTTCTTC. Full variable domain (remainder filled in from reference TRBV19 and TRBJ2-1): DGGITQSPKYLFRKEGQNVTLSCEQNLNHDAMYWYRQDPGQGLRLIYYSQIVNDFQKGDIAEGYSVSREKKESFPLTVTSAQKNPTAFYLCASTTRAGNFDEQFFGPGTRLTVL.

CDR3 DNA sequence: TGTGCCAGCAGTTTTGGGCATGGACAGGTAGAGCAGTTCTTC. Amino acids: CASSFGHGQVEQFF. J is TRBJ2-1 and V is TRBV27; 7 positions match TRBD1. The junction had 9 bases not matched to a gene; V was cut back by 3 bases and J by 10 bases. Germline V lookup: CDR1 MNHEY, CDR2 SMNVEV (reference sequence). This CDR3 region has 14 residues.

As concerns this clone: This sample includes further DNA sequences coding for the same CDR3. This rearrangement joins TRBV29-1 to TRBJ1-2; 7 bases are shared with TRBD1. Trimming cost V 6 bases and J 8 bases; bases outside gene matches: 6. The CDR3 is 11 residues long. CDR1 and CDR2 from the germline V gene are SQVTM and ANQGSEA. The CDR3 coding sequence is TGCAGCGTCGTGACAGGGCTCGGCTACACCTTC. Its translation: CSVVTGLGYTF.

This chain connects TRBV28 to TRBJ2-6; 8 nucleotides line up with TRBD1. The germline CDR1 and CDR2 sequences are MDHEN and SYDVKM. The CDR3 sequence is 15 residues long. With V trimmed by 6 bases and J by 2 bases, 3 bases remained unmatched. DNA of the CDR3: TGTGCCAGCAGATTACAGGGGGCTGGGGCCAACGTCCTGACTTTC. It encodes CASRLQGAGANVLTF.

The CDR3 protein is CASSEVGSNQPQHF. CDR3 DNA: TGCGCCAGCAGTGAGGTGGGTAGCAATCAGCCCCAGCATTTT. The chain combines TRBV10-2 with TRBJ1-5; D call uncertain. V was shortened by 2 bases and J by 0 bases, with 5 bases between the two germline ends. Germline V CDR1 and CDR2: WSHSY, SAAADI. This CDR3 has 14 amino acids.

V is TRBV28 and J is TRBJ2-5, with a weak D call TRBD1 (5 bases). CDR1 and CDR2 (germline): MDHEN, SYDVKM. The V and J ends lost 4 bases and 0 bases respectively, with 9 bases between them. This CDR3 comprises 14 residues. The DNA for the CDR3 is TGTGCCAGCAGTTCCCGGACAAACCAAGAGACCCAGTACTTC. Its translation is CASSSRTNQETQYF.

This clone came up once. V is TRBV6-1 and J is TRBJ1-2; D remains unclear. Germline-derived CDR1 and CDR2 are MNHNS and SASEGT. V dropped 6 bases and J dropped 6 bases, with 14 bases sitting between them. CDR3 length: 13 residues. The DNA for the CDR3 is TGTGCCAGCAGGGCCTCGGGAGCGGATGGCTACACCTTC. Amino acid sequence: CASRASGADGYTF.

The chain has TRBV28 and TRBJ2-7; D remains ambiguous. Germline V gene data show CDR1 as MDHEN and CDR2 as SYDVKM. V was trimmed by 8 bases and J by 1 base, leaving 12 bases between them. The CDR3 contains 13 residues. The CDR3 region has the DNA TGTGCCAGCCAGCAAAAGGCGTCCTACGAGCAGTACTTC. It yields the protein CASQQKASYEQYF.

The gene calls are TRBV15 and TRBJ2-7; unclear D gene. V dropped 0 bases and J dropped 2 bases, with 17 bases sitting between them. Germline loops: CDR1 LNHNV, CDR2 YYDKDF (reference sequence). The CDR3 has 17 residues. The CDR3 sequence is CATSREDMKVRTYEQYF. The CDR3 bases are TGTGCCACCAGCAGAGAGGATATGAAGGTCAGGACCTACGAGCAGTACTTC.

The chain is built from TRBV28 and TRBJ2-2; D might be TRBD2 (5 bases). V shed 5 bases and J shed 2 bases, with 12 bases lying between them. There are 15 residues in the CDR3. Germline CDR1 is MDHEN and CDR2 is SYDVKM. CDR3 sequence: CASSLALKNTGELFF. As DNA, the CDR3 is TGTGCCAGCAGTCTAGCCCTTAAAAACACCGGGGAGCTGTTTTTT.

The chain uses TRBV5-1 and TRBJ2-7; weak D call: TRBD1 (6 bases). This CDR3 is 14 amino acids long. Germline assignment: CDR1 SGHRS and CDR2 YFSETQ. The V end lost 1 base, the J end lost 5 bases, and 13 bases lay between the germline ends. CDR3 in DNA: TGCGCCAGCAGCTTGAAAGGGGGTCTGGACGAGCAGTACTTC. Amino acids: CASSLKGGLDEQYF.

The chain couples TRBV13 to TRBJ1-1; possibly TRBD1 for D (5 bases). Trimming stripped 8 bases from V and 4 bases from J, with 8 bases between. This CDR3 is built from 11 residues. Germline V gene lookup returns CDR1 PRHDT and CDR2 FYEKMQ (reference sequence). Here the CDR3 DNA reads TGTGCCAGCGTTAGGGGCACTGAAGCTTTCTTT. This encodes CASVRGTEAFF.

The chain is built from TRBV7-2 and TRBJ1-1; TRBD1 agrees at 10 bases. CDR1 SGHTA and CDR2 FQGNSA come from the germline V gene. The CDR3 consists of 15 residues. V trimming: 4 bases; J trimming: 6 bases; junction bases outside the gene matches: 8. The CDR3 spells CASSSRQGALSEAFF. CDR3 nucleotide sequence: TGTGCCAGCAGCTCTCGACAGGGGGCTCTCTCTGAAGCTTTCTTT.